The 9 T cell receptor beta chains reported below all come from one sample, sequenced in a study of T cells after yellow fever vaccination. TCRdb independently ran MiXCR on the 5' RACE reads; one entry per CDR3 protein. The sample has around 600,000 distinct CDR3 sequences, 9% to 15% seen once; the top ten hold 15%. Sequences were derived from PBMCs, sampled on the day of the yellow fever booster vaccination. The receptors come from a man aged 25-45 years who received the YFV17D yellow fever vaccine.

The J gene is TRBJ2-2, the V gene TRBV27, with D maybe TRBD2 (6 bases). Trimming removed 0 bases from V and 0 bases from J, with 20 bases in between. The CDR3 sequence is 20 residues long. Per germline, CDR1 MNHEY and CDR2 SMNVEV (reference sequence). The CDR3 spells CASSLSAKGGLYANTGELFF. CDR3 DNA sequence: TGTGCCAGCAGTTTATCGGCAAAGGGAGGACTCTACGCGAACACCGGGGAGCTGTTTTTT.

The genes are TRBV30 and TRBJ2-2; 7 bases agree with TRBD2. Germline values: CDR1 GTSNPN, CDR2 SVGIG (reference sequence). The CDR3 length is 15 residues. Trimming removed 3 bases from V and 4 bases from J; junction bases left unmatched: 8. Here the CDR3 reads CAWRRSGKATGELFF. DNA for the CDR3: TGTGCCTGGAGGAGAAGCGGGAAGGCCACCGGGGAGCTGTTTTTT.

This clonotype appeared a few times. The chain recombines TRBV4-3 with TRBJ2-1; D is possibly TRBD2 (6 bases). Trimming removed 4 bases at V and 2 bases at J, with 18 bases between. Germline loops: CDR1 LGHNA, CDR2 YSLEER. CDR3 length equals 17 residues. This CDR3 is CASSRGVARGPYNEQFF. In DNA form, the CDR3 reads TGCGCCAGCAGCCGCGGGGTGGCTAGAGGTCCCTACAATGAGCAGTTCTTC.

This clonotype was recorded a few times. This sequence joins TRBV7-2 and TRBJ2-3; D is uncertain. The CDR3 length is 16 residues. Trimming left V 5 bases short and J 4 bases short, with 19 bases between. In germline, CDR1 is SGHTA, CDR2 FQGNSA. CDR3 sequence reads: CASSTDRPIPADTQYF. CDR3 coding DNA: TGTGCCAGCAGCACCGATAGGCCCATTCCCGCAGATACGCAGTATTTT.

This clonotype was observed a handful of times. The chain links TRBV7-8 to TRBJ1-6; 9 bases are shared with TRBD1. J was trimmed by 4 bases and V by 5 bases; bases with no gene match: 9. From germline, CDR1 is SGHVS and CDR2 FQNEAQ. This CDR3 spans 17 amino acids. CDR3 nucleotide sequence: TGTGCCAGCAGCCACAGCGGGACAGGGCTTTATAATTCACCCCTCCACTTT. Translated: CASSHSGTGLYNSPLHF.

Ten or more counts support this clonotype. This chain links TRBV2 with TRBJ2-1; no definite D call. CDR1 and CDR2 from the germline V gene are SNHLY and FYNNEI. The CDR3 contains 11 residues. The V gene lost 4 bases and the J gene lost 9 bases, with 7 bases spanning the gap. The CDR3 bases are TGTGCCAGCAGTGTTACGTTTGAGCAGTTCTTC. Protein: CASSVTFEQFF.

The genes are TRBV20-1 and TRBJ2-3; possibly TRBD1 for D (5 bases). Germline values: CDR1 DFQATT, CDR2 SNEGSKA (reference sequence). V was trimmed by 1 base and J by 6 bases, leaving 14 bases between them. The length of the CDR3 is 14 residues. The chain's CDR3 is CSARVPPKGDTQYF. CDR3 coding DNA: TGCAGTGCTAGAGTACCCCCAAAGGGGGATACGCAGTATTTT.

The rearrangement links TRBV20-1 to TRBJ2-2; D is possibly TRBD1 (6 bases). The V end was cut by 0 bases, the J end by 8 bases, with 7 bases between. The CDR3 covers 12 residues. Germline CDR1 reads DFQATT; CDR2 reads SNEGSKA (reference sequence). Here the CDR3 reads CSARDDRGELFF. The CDR3, as DNA: TGCAGTGCTAGAGACGACAGGGGGGAGCTGTTTTTT.

V usage is TRBV4-1 and J usage is TRBJ2-2, with 10 nucleotides matching TRBD2. The length of the CDR3 is 23 residues. CDR1 and CDR2 from the germline V gene are MGHRA and YSYEKL. V trimming: 1 base; J trimming: 8 bases; junction bases outside the gene matches: 28. The CDR3 sequence: CASSQGVPGPGRTSGILGGELFF. CDR3 nucleotide sequence: TGCGCCAGCAGCCAAGGCGTGCCGGGGCCGGGGCGGACTAGCGGCATCTTAGGGGGGGAGCTGTTTTTT.